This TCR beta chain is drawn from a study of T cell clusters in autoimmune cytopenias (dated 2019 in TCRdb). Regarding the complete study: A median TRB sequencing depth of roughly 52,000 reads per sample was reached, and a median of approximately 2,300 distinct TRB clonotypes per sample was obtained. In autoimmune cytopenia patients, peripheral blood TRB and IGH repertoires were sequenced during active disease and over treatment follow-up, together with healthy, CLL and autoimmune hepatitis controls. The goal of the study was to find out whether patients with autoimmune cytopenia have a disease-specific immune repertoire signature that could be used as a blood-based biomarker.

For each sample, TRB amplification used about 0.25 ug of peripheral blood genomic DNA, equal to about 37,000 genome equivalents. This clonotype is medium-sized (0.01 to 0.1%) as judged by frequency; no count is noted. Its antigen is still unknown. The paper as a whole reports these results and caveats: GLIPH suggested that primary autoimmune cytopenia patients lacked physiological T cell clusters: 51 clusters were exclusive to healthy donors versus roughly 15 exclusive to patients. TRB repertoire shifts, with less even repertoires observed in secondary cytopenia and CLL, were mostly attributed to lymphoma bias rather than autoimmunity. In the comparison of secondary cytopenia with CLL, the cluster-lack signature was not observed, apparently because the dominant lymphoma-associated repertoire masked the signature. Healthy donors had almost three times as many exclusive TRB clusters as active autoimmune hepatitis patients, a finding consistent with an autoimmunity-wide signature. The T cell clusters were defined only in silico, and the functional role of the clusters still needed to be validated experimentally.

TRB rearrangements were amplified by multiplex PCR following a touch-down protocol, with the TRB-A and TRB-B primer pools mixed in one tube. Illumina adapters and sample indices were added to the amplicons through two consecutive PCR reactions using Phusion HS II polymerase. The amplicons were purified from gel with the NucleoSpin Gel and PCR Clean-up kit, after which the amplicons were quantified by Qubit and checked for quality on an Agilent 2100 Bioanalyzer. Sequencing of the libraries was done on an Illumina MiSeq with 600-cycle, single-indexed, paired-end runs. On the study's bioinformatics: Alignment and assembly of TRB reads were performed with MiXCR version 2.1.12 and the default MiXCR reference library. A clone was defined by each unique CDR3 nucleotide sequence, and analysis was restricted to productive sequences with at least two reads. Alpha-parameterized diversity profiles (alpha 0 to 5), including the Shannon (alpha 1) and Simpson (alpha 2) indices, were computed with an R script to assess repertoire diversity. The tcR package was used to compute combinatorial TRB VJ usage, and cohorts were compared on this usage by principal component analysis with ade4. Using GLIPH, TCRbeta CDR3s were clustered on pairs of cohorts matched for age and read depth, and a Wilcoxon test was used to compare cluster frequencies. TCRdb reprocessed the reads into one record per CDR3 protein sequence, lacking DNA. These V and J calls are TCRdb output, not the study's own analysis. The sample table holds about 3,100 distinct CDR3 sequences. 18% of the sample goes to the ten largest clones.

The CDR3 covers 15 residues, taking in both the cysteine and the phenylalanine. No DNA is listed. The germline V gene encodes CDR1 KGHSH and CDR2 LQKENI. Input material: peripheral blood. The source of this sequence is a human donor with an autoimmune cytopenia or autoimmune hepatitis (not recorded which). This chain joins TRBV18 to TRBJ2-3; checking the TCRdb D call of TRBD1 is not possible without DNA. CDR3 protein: CASSPAAVGPDTQYF.